The clone carrying this TCR beta chain was observed at least ten times. Its antigen is unidentified. The diagnoses drew upon clinical symptoms, serum thyroxine and TRAb, thyroid ultrasound and orbital computed tomography. The blood sample predates any ophthalmopathy symptoms, coming from first hyperthyroidism diagnosis. These data belong to a study of T cells in Graves' hyperthyroidism and ophthalmopathy. Amplification of TCR beta CDR3 regions was performed using RNA transcripts as template. The HTBI primer set served for first-round RT-PCR of the TCR CDR3. TCRdb passed the multiplex PCR reads through MiXCR, listing each CDR3 protein once. The sample has roughly 170,000 distinct CDR3 sequences, less than 10% seen once. Findings of the study overall: It was a median approximately 7.1 months before onset that the model predicted ophthalmopathy. Blood samples included most of the expanded thyroid clonotypes exceeding 0.001.

This clonotype was sampled from a young woman with Graves' hyperthyroidism that later progressed to Graves' ophthalmopathy. Sequencing was performed on blood.

In DNA form, the CDR3 reads TGTGCCAGCAGTACCGGACAGGGAGGTTTGCAGCCCCAGCATTTT. It encodes CASSTGQGGLQPQHF. The chain joins TRBV6-1 to TRBJ1-5; 8 positions agree with TRBD1. This CDR3 is 15 amino acids long. The J segment lost 7 bases and the V segment lost 5 bases, leaving 10 bases of the junction unmatched. Germline CDR1 reads MNHNS; CDR2 reads SASEGT.